The 22 T cell receptor beta chains given below trace back to one sample, sequenced in a study of CD8+ T cells in alopecia areata. Extracted from the samples, RNA was reverse transcribed into cDNA to serve as the sequencing template. Measured with immunoSEQ multiplex PCR; TCRdb has only the in-frame clones, and not every one. The table shows some 200,000 clones, with roughly three fifths occurring only once. Treatment defined: oral pan-JAK inhibitor, 5-10 mg twice daily. Sequenced here: CD4+ T cells sorted from blood, sampled at week 4, from a patient treated with tofacitinib. The receptors here all came from a human donor with alopecia areata.

This clone was counted only a few times. The chain uses TRBV29-1 and TRBJ1-5; D is perhaps TRBD1 (6 bases). Germline loops: CDR1 SQVTM, CDR2 ANQGSEA. This CDR3 region has 14 residues. Trimming removed 7 bases from V and 5 bases from J, with 18 bases in between. CDR3 DNA: TGCAGCGCCACTAAGGGGGGAGGAGATCAGCCCCAGCATTTT. As protein: CSATKGGGDQPQHF.

V gene TRBV29-1 combines with J gene TRBJ2-5; D is undetermined. Germline CDR1 is SQVTM and CDR2 is ANQGSEA. The CDR3 has 14 amino acids. The ends were cut back, 5 bases at V and 2 bases at J, with 15 bases in the middle. CDR3 nucleotides: TGCAGCGTTCACGGGTTGCTGCGGCAAGAGACCCAGTACTTC. Encoded protein: CSVHGLLRQETQYF.

The chain joins TRBV5-1 to TRBJ2-7; TRBD1 agrees at 7 bases. Germline lookup yields CDR1 SGHRS and CDR2 YFSETQ. This CDR3 is built from 17 residues. V was clipped by 2 bases and J by 0 bases; unmatched bases: 11. The CDR3 coding sequence is TGCGCCAGCAGCTTTGGATCTTCCGACAGGGCCTCCTACGAGCAGTACTTC. This encodes CASSFGSSDRASYEQYF.

V and J are TRBV6-5 and TRBJ1-6; no clear D. Trimming left V 2 bases short and J 7 bases short, with 6 bases between. The V gene's germline CDR1 is MNHEY and CDR2 SVGAGI. This CDR3 has 13 amino acids. In DNA, the CDR3 is TGTGCCAGCAGTTACGGTCCAAATTCACCCCTCCACTTT. Protein sequence: CASSYGPNSPLHF.

The chain joins TRBV2 to TRBJ2-7, with 7 bases aligning to TRBD2. V lost 7 bases and J lost 3; bases outside the gene matches: 9. The CDR3 consists of 14 residues. Germline V gene data show CDR1 as SNHLY and CDR2 as FYNNEI. The CDR3 protein is CASMEASGVYEQYF. In DNA form, the CDR3 reads TGTGCCAGCATGGAAGCTAGCGGCGTCTACGAGCAGTACTTC. The full variable domain, with the rest looked up from reference TRBV2 and TRBJ2-7, is EPEVTQTPSHQVTQMGQEVILRCVPISNHLYFYWYRQILGQKVEFLVSFYNNEISEKSEIFDDQFSVERPDGSNFTLKIRSTKLEDSAMYFCASMEASGVYEQYFGPGTRLTVT.

Only a few counts were recorded for this clone. Different DNA sequences within this sample yield the same CDR3. The V and J genes are TRBV29-1 and TRBJ2-3; 7 bases are shared with TRBD1. The V gene's germline CDR1 is SQVTM and CDR2 ANQGSEA. Germline trimming cut 6 bases from V and 0 bases from J; bases unmatched to any gene: 0. The CDR3 consists of 12 residues. Written as DNA, the CDR3 is TGCAGCGTGACAGGGAGCACAGATACGCAGTATTTT. As protein: CSVTGSTDTQYF.

A few counts support this clone. V is TRBV5-1 and J is TRBJ2-5, with D unclear. The DNA end favors TRBJ2-7, so the J call may be wrong. In germline, CDR1 is SGHRS, CDR2 YFSETQ. The CDR3 length is 13 residues. CDR3 region: CASSGMVSYEQYF. As DNA, the CDR3 is TGCGCCAGCAGCGGAATGGTCTCCTACGAGCAGTACTTC.

This chain links TRBV28 with TRBJ2-3; tentative D call: TRBD1 (6 bases). The CDR3 consists of 15 residues. Germline-derived CDR1 and CDR2 are MDHEN and SYDVKM. Trimming shortened V by 6 bases and J by 0 bases, and 13 bases separated the two germline ends. The CDR3 protein is CASRRTDPSTDTQYF. CDR3 nucleotide sequence: TGTGCCAGCAGGCGGACAGACCCTAGCACAGATACGCAGTATTTT.

The chain combines TRBV30 with TRBJ1-1, with unresolved D. Deletions cut 5 bases from V and 3 bases from J, with 7 bases between. Germline CDR1 GTSNPN, CDR2 SVGIG (reference sequence). The CDR3 spans 11 residues. In nucleotides, the CDR3 is TGTGCCTGGGGGAGCTACACTGAAGCTTTCTTT. This sequence encodes CAWGSYTEAFF.

This clone has only one observation. V gene TRBV30 combines with J gene TRBJ1-2; D not certain. The CDR3 is made up of 12 amino acids. Germline-derived CDR1 and CDR2 are GTSNPN and SVGIG (reference sequence). The V end was cut by 5 bases, the J end by 3 bases, with 10 bases between. The CDR3 loop is CAWARGDYGYTF. The CDR3 nucleotides read TGTGCCTGGGCCCGAGGCGACTATGGCTACACCTTC. Combining the CDR3 with reference TRBV30 and TRBJ1-2 gives the whole variable domain SQTIHQWPATLVQPVGSPLSLECTVEGTSNPNLYWYRQAAGRGLQLLFYSVGIGQISSEVPQNLSASRPQDRQFILSSKKLLLSDSGFYLCAWARGDYGYTFGSGTRLTVV.

V gene TRBV29-1 combines with J gene TRBJ1-2; a weak D match, TRBD1 (5 bases). V was cut by 3 bases and J by 4 bases, with 9 bases left in between. Germline CDR1 SQVTM, CDR2 ANQGSEA. The length of the CDR3 is 12 residues. This chain's CDR3 is CSVEAGSYGYTF. The CDR3 DNA reads TGCAGCGTTGAGGCAGGGTCCTATGGCTACACCTTC.

The chain combines TRBV4-3 with TRBJ2-3, with TRBD2 identical over 8 bases. There are 15 residues in the CDR3. After removal of 5 bases from V and 2 bases from J, the junction contained 6 bases not matched to a gene. Germline loops: CDR1 LGHNA, CDR2 YSLEER. In nucleotides, the CDR3 is TGCGCCAGCAGCTTACAGCGGGGGTACACAGATACGCAGTATTTT. Residues: CASSLQRGYTDTQYF.

The J gene is TRBJ2-7, the V gene TRBV13; D is ambiguous. The germline V gene has CDR1 PRHDT and CDR2 FYEKMQ (reference sequence). CDR3 length: 12 amino acids. The V end was cut by 4 bases, the J end by 3 bases, with 7 bases between. The DNA for the CDR3 is TGTGCCAGCAGCTACTTAGGCTACGAGCAGTACTTC. This encodes CASSYLGYEQYF.

V gene TRBV6-5 combines with J gene TRBJ2-6; D is unresolved. This CDR3 contains 14 residues. V shed 6 bases and J shed 12 bases, with 18 bases lying between them. CDR1 is MNHEY, CDR2 SVGAGI, per germline. The CDR3 loop is CASSQNDLTSVLTF. Here the CDR3 DNA reads TGTGCCAGCAGCCAAAATGACCTAACAAGCGTCCTGACTTTC.

The chain couples TRBV11-2 to TRBJ2-3; D is ambiguous. The CDR3 contains 15 residues. Germline V lookup: CDR1 SGHAT, CDR2 FQNNGV. Between the trimmed V and J ends, which lost 0 bases and 4 bases, there was a span of 11 bases. The CDR3 loop reads CASSLEGSRSDTQYF. In DNA, the CDR3 is TGTGCCAGCAGCTTAGAGGGTAGCAGATCAGATACGCAGTATTTT. Combining the CDR3 with reference TRBV11-2 and TRBJ2-3 gives the whole variable domain EAGVAQSPRYKIIEKRQSVAFWCNPISGHATLYWYQQILGQGPKLLIQFQNNGVVDDSQLPKDRFSAERLKGVDSTLKIQPAKLEDSAVYLCASSLEGSRSDTQYFGPGTRLTVL.

This clone was found a few times. V is TRBV7-2 and J is TRBJ1-2, with D possibly matching TRBD1 (6 bases). Germline V lookup: CDR1 SGHTA, CDR2 FQGNSA. The V end lost 4 bases, the J end lost 3 bases, and 15 bases lay between the germline ends. The CDR3 has 15 residues. The DNA for the CDR3 is TGTGCCAGCAGCTCTACAAGGGGGGCGGACTATGGCTACACCTTC. As protein: CASSSTRGADYGYTF.

This clone was found once. The CDR3 sequence is CSVDAFTGADTQYF. CDR3 coding DNA: TGCAGCGTGGACGCCTTCACGGGGGCAGATACGCAGTATTTT. The chain has TRBV29-1 and TRBJ2-3, with a weak D call TRBD2 (6 bases). With 6 bases removed from V and 4 bases from J, the gap between germline ends came to 17 bases. This CDR3 contains 14 residues. Germline V gives CDR1 SQVTM, CDR2 ANQGSEA.

This chain joins TRBV29-1 and TRBJ2-1, with 11 bases identical to TRBD2. Germline lookup yields CDR1 SQVTM and CDR2 ANQGSEA. The length of the CDR3 is 17 residues. Unmatched junction bases numbered 9, after V lost 4 bases and J lost 1 base. Here the CDR3 DNA reads TGCAGCGTTGTGGGTCTAGCGGGGGGCCAGTCCTACAATGAGCAGTTCTTC. This sequence encodes CSVVGLAGGQSYNEQFF.

V is TRBV29-1 and J is TRBJ2-5, with D uncertain. Germline CDR1 is SQVTM and CDR2 is ANQGSEA. Trimming shortened V by 3 bases and J by 5 bases, and 13 bases separated the two germline ends. This CDR3 spans 13 amino acids. CDR3 in DNA: TGCAGCGTTGATAAGGCCAACTTGGAGACCCAGTACTTC. It is translated as CSVDKANLETQYF.

This clone was observed a handful of times. Mismatch with germline at one junction end may stem from a read error. The rearrangement joins TRBV7-2 to TRBJ1-3; a weak D match, TRBD1 (5 bases). Germline V gene lookup returns CDR1 SGHTA and CDR2 FQGNSA. This CDR3 is built from 13 residues. The CDR3 sequence is CASSRGSENTIYF. CDR3 in DNA: TGTGCCAGCAGCCGGGGGTCTGAAAACACCATATATTTT.

The J gene is TRBJ2-7, the V gene TRBV2; D possibly corresponds to TRBD1 (5 bases). The V gene's germline CDR1 is SNHLY and CDR2 FYNNEI. The CDR3 is made up of 13 amino acids. Trimming took 4 bases from V and 6 from J, leaving 13 bases between them. For the CDR3, the DNA is TGTGCCAGCAGTGTAACAGGCAGGGTCGAGCAGTACTTC. Its translation: CASSVTGRVEQYF.

This clone appeared a few times. The CDR3 is CASSPGGNTIYF. Written as DNA, the CDR3 is TGTGCCAGCAGCCCGGGGGGAAACACCATATATTTT. The J gene is TRBJ1-3, the V gene TRBV7-9; D remains ambiguous. Trimming pared 5 bases from V and 4 bases from J, leaving 6 bases between. Germline CDR1 is SEHNR and CDR2 is FQNEAQ (reference sequence). The CDR3 extends over 12 amino acids.